This T cell receptor beta chain came from a study of CD8+ T cells in alopecia areata. Across the study: Administration of oral tofacitinib to treated patients was at 5 to 10 mg twice daily.

Regarding treatment: oral pan-JAK inhibitor, 5-10 mg twice daily. Obtained from alopecia areata patients were lesional scalp punch biopsies along with peripheral blood. The sample holds a few counts of this clone. The sequencing template was cDNA reverse transcribed from extracted RNA. Assay used: immunoSEQ multiplex PCR; TCRdb lists only in-frame clones, some missing. Among around 4,400 clones listed, around three fifths were seen once. The sequences come from skin, collected between weeks 36 and 40, from a patient treated with tofacitinib. This TCR was recovered from a human donor with alopecia areata.

The CDR3 nucleotides are TGTGCCAGCAGTTACTCGGGCGAATTTTCGCGAGCTTTCTTT. Translating it yields CASSYSGEFSRAFF. The V and J genes are TRBV6-6 and TRBJ1-1; no reliable D call. Trimming cost V 0 bases and J 10 bases, with 15 bases left between them. Germline V gene sequence: CDR1 MNHNY, CDR2 SVGAGI (reference sequence). The CDR3 runs 14 residues.